Following are 23 T cell receptor beta chains from one sample sequenced in a study of CD8 T cells in ankylosing spondylitis. A single record per CDR3 protein comes from TCRdb applying MiXCR to the 5' RACE reads. The data show roughly 160,000 distinct CDR3 sequences, with 8.5% to 10% seen just once and roughly 16% held by the top ten. Material for sequencing was blood, either unsorted or a sorted T cell fraction (not recorded which). The receptors here all came from a female donor with ankylosing spondylitis or in good health (not recorded which).

This clonotype was found once. The J gene is TRBJ2-1, the V gene TRBV9, with 7 bases lining up with TRBD2. Germline V gene sequence: CDR1 SGDLS, CDR2 YYNGEE. V shed 2 bases, J shed 4 bases, and the junction held 3 bases outside the gene matches. The CDR3 is 14 amino acids. The chain's CDR3 is CASSVGGLYNEQFF. The CDR3 coding sequence is TGTGCCAGCAGCGTGGGGGGACTATACAATGAGCAGTTCTTC. Supplemented by reference TRBV9 and TRBJ2-1, the full variable domain reads DSGVTQTPKHLITATGQRVTLRCSPRSGDLSVYWYQQSLDQGLQFLIQYYNGEERAKGNILERFSAQQFPDLHSELNLSSLELGDSALYFCASSVGGLYNEQFFGPGTRLTVL.

This clonotype was seen more than once but under ten times. V usage is TRBV19 and J usage is TRBJ2-5, with D perhaps matching TRBD1 (5 bases). CDR1 and CDR2 from the germline V gene are LNHDA and SQIVND (reference sequence). The ends were cut back, 1 base at V and 5 bases at J, with 11 bases in the middle. The CDR3 runs 14 residues. CDR3 nucleotide sequence: TGTGCCAGTAGTATAGTAGGGGATCAGGAGACCCAGTACTTC. This gives the protein CASSIVGDQETQYF.

The V call is TRBV20-1, the J call TRBJ1-2, with D possibly TRBD1 on 5 matching bases. The CDR3 is made up of 11 amino acids. Trimming removed 4 bases from V and 5 bases from J, with 8 bases in between. Germline V gene sequence: CDR1 DFQATT, CDR2 SNEGSKA (reference sequence). This CDR3 reads CSAKQEYGYTF. Here the CDR3 DNA reads TGCAGTGCTAAACAGGAGTATGGCTACACCTTC.

This chain's CDR3 is CASSFLQDTFWEQYF. CDR3 sequence (DNA): TGTGCCAGCAGTTTTCTTCAGGATACCTTTTGGGAGCAGTACTTC. The chain joins TRBV28 to TRBJ2-7; unclear D gene. Looked up from germline, CDR1 is MDHEN and CDR2 is SYDVKM. The CDR3 loop spans 15 amino acids. The V end was cut by 3 bases, the J end by 7 bases, with 19 bases between.

The chain combines TRBV11-2 with TRBJ2-1, with TRBD2 matching over 7 bases. V lost 2 bases and J lost 9; bases outside the gene matches: 16. Germline CDR1 is SGHAT and CDR2 is FQNNGV. CDR3 length: 17 residues. The DNA for the CDR3 is TGTGCCAGCAGCTTATTGGGAAGCGGGATGGGGCCCAGTGAGCAGTTCTTC. This gives the protein CASSLLGSGMGPSEQFF. Using reference TRBV11-2 and TRBJ2-1 for the parts outside the CDR3, the full variable domain is EAGVAQSPRYKIIEKRQSVAFWCNPISGHATLYWYQQILGQGPKLLIQFQNNGVVDDSQLPKDRFSAERLKGVDSTLKIQPAKLEDSAVYLCASSLLGSGMGPSEQFFGPGTRLTVL.

A few counts support this clonotype. This sequence joins TRBV10-2 and TRBJ2-7; D unclear. Germline-derived CDR1 and CDR2 are WSHSY and SAAADI. Trimming pared 6 bases from V and 2 bases from J, leaving 5 bases between. The CDR3 is made up of 11 amino acids. CDR3 residues: CASRTAYEQYF. The CDR3 bases are TGCGCCAGCAGAACGGCCTACGAGCAGTACTTC.

This clonotype occurred many times. The rearrangement links TRBV6-5 to TRBJ1-6; the D is unclear. CDR1 is MNHEY, CDR2 SVGAGI, per germline. Deletions cut 6 bases from V and 0 bases from J, with 12 bases between. This CDR3 contains 16 residues. The CDR3 DNA reads as TGTGCCAGCAGCTACCACCCGAGCTCCTATAATTCACCCCTCCACTTT. Protein product: CASSYHPSSYNSPLHF.

This clonotype appeared many times. This sequence joins TRBV9 and TRBJ1-1; possibly TRBD1 for D (6 bases). Germline V gene lookup returns CDR1 SGDLS and CDR2 YYNGEE. The CDR3 has 17 amino acids. The V end lost 0 bases, the J end lost 3 bases, and 18 bases lay between the germline ends. The CDR3 region has the DNA TGTGCCAGCAGCGTAGGGGGCAGGACAGCCGTGGACACTGAAGCTTTCTTT. It yields the protein CASSVGGRTAVDTEAFF.

This chain joins TRBV19 and TRBJ2-1, with D perhaps matching TRBD2 (5 bases). Germline lookup yields CDR1 LNHDA and CDR2 SQIVND (reference sequence). The CDR3 is made up of 15 amino acids. Trimming left V 8 bases short and J 3 bases short, with 17 bases between. CDR3 sequence reads: CASQSVREGYNEQFF. CDR3 in DNA: TGTGCCAGTCAGTCAGTCCGCGAGGGCTACAATGAGCAGTTCTTC. Using reference TRBV19 and TRBJ2-1 for the parts outside the CDR3, the full variable domain is DGGITQSPKYLFRKEGQNVTLSCEQNLNHDAMYWYRQDPGQGLRLIYYSQIVNDFQKGDIAEGYSVSREKKESFPLTVTSAQKNPTAFYLCASQSVREGYNEQFFGPGTRLTVL.

The chain uses TRBV7-9 and TRBJ2-5, with D hard to call. The CDR3 extends over 14 amino acids. Trimming pared 5 bases from V and 4 bases from J, leaving 14 bases between. The V gene's germline CDR1 is SEHNR and CDR2 FQNEAQ (reference sequence). DNA for the CDR3: TGTGCCAGCAGCCAAGACATTTGGGGAGAGACCCAGTACTTC. It codes for CASSQDIWGETQYF.

This chain links TRBV14 with TRBJ2-3; D is possibly TRBD2 (5 bases). Germline V gene lookup returns CDR1 SGHDN and CDR2 FVKESK. The CDR3 spans 16 residues. Trimming left V 4 bases short and J 2 bases short, with 16 bases between. CDR3 loop: CASSPQPGWVTDTQYF. As DNA, the CDR3 is TGTGCCAGCAGCCCGCAGCCGGGGTGGGTCACAGATACGCAGTATTTT.

This clonotype was seen ten or more times. The chain combines TRBV4-2 with TRBJ2-7; D may be TRBD1 (5 bases). Between the trimmed V and J ends, which lost 0 bases and 6 bases, there was a span of 15 bases. The germline V gene has CDR1 LGHNA and CDR2 YNFKEQ. There are 15 residues in the CDR3. The chain's CDR3 is CASSQELQAIAEQYF. In DNA form, the CDR3 reads TGTGCCAGCAGCCAAGAATTACAGGCCATCGCCGAGCAGTACTTC.

The chain combines TRBV30 with TRBJ1-1; 7 bases are a match to TRBD1. The V gene end was trimmed by 0 bases and the J gene end by 6 bases; junction bases not matched to a gene: 10. This CDR3 comprises 15 residues. Germline V gene sequence: CDR1 GTSNPN, CDR2 SVGIG (reference sequence). CDR3 region: CAWSVDDRAGAEAFF. DNA for the CDR3: TGTGCCTGGAGTGTAGACGACAGGGCCGGCGCTGAAGCTTTCTTT.

The table lists this clonotype with many counts. V gene TRBV12-3 or TRBV12-4 combines with J gene TRBJ2-1; D may be TRBD2 (6 bases). The CDR3 loop spans 16 amino acids. The germline V and J ends were trimmed by 6 bases and 0 bases, with 15 bases remaining between them. CDR3 region: CASSLPAGISYNEQFF. In DNA, the CDR3 is TGTGCCAGCAGCCTCCCGGCGGGGATCTCCTACAATGAGCAGTTCTTC.

This clonotype has just a few counts. The J gene is TRBJ2-4, the V gene TRBV27; 8 bases fit TRBD2. Germline V gives CDR1 MNHEY, CDR2 SMNVEV (reference sequence). CDR3 length: 14 residues. V gave up 4 bases and J gave up 7 bases; unmatched junction bases: 6. The CDR3 DNA reads as TGTGCCAGCAGTTCTTCCCGGGGGGGGAACATTCAGTACTTC. Translating it yields CASSSSRGGNIQYF.

This clonotype was detected a few times. The chain recombines TRBV7-9 with TRBJ2-7, with TRBD1 matching over 8 bases. V was clipped by 5 bases and J by 1 base; unmatched bases: 10. This CDR3 spans 16 amino acids. Germline CDR1 SEHNR, CDR2 FQNEAQ (reference sequence). DNA for the CDR3: TGTGCCAGCAGCGCAACCCGGGACAGGAGATCCTACGAGCAGTACTTC. It translates to CASSATRDRRSYEQYF.

This clonotype turned up a few times. The chain employs TRBV5-1 and TRBJ1-1; D unclear. V was shortened by 0 bases and J by 1 base, with 16 bases between the two germline ends. CDR1 SGHRS and CDR2 YFSETQ come from the germline V gene. The CDR3 runs 17 residues. The CDR3 region is CASSLGPRQEKNTEAFF. CDR3 DNA: TGCGCCAGCAGCTTGGGGCCGCGGCAGGAAAAGAACACTGAAGCTTTCTTT.

This clonotype was observed at least ten times. The chain uses TRBV6-2 or TRBV6-3 and TRBJ2-5; D not certain. Germline V gene sequence: CDR1 MNHEY, CDR2 SVGEGT. This CDR3 has 12 amino acids. Trimming removed 2 bases at V and 3 bases at J, with 4 bases between. The CDR3 DNA sequence: TGTGCCAGCAGTTACCCCGAAGAGACCCAGTACTTC. Encoded protein: CASSYPEETQYF.

The sample holds many counts of this clonotype. This chain joins TRBV7-9 and TRBJ2-7, with a tentative D call TRBD2 (7 bases). In germline, CDR1 is SEHNR, CDR2 FQNEAQ (reference sequence). There are 17 residues in the CDR3. The V and J ends lost 4 bases and 3 bases respectively, with 22 bases between them. CDR3: CASSSGAIAGVFYEQYF. CDR3 bases: TGTGCCAGCAGCTCGGGGGCCATAGCGGGTGTTTTCTACGAGCAGTACTTC.

This clonotype was observed many times. The V and J genes are TRBV7-9 and TRBJ1-5; D possibly corresponds to TRBD1 (6 bases). V was trimmed by 7 bases and J by 0 bases, leaving 10 bases between them. The length of the CDR3 is 14 residues. The germline V gene encodes CDR1 SEHNR and CDR2 FQNEAQ (reference sequence). The CDR3, as DNA: TGTGCCAGCAAGGGGGACCATAGCAATCAGCCCCAGCATTTT. Translated: CASKGDHSNQPQHF.

The chain employs TRBV20-1 and TRBJ1-4; TRBD1 aligns across 9 bases. V dropped 6 bases and J dropped 7; count of bases not matched to a gene: 9. The CDR3 runs to 14 residues. CDR1 and CDR2 (germline): DFQATT, SNEGSKA (reference sequence). CDR3 sequence (DNA): TGCAGTGCCCCGGGGGGACAGGGTTTTGAAAAACTGTTTTTT. It codes for CSAPGGQGFEKLFF.

The chain has TRBV5-6 and TRBJ2-5, with 16 bases aligning to TRBD2. V dropped 4 bases and J dropped 5; count of bases not matched to a gene: 14. The CDR3 has 19 residues. Per germline, CDR1 SGHDT and CDR2 YYEEEE. CDR3 nucleotides: TGTGCCAGCAGCCACACCGGGGGACTAGCGGGAGGGCCGGGGGAGACCCAGTACTTC. It specifies CASSHTGGLAGGPGETQYF.

This rearrangement joins TRBV4-3 to TRBJ2-2; the D gene is possibly TRBD1 (6 bases). Germline lookup yields CDR1 LGHNA and CDR2 YSLEER. This CDR3 is 15 amino acids long. V shed 0 bases and J shed 7 bases, with 12 bases lying between them. CDR3 residues: CASSQDHVQGGELFF. The CDR3 nucleotides read TGCGCCAGCAGCCAAGATCACGTACAGGGCGGGGAGCTGTTTTTT.